This T cell receptor beta chain was sequenced in a study of T cells in Graves' hyperthyroidism and ophthalmopathy (dated by TCRdb to about 2019). General notes on the study: TCR V-J signatures able to tell the groups apart were searched for in a discovery cohort of some 97 patients, of whom about 40 had Graves' ophthalmopathy and 55 to 65 had stable Graves' hyperthyroidism. After blood sampling, hyperthyroidism patients were treated with methimazole at a starting dose of 30 mg daily, and ophthalmopathy patients were treated with high-dose intravenous methylprednisolone. The roughly 91 discovery patients were randomly divided into training and test sets at a 7:3 ratio. Prospective prediction of ophthalmopathy was tested in an independent validation cohort consisting of some 20 hyperthyroidism patients and approximately 16 patients who later progressed to ophthalmopathy. TCR Vbeta CDR3 sequencing of fewer than 150 peripheral blood samples (roughly 41 ophthalmopathy, 75 hyperthyroidism and roughly 17 progressor patients) is reported in the paper. In addition, the study compared T-cell repertoires in thyroid tissue and in blood from roughly six Graves' hyperthyroidism patients.

Graves' hyperthyroidism was defined as stable when no progression to ophthalmopathy occurred over 18 months of follow-up. The hyperthyroidism patients were between 18 and 65 years old and newly diagnosed, with a disease duration of less than 2 months. The study excluded patients with uncontrolled infections, other autoimmune diseases, pregnancy or lactation. Diagnoses were established on the basis of clinical symptoms, serum thyroxine and TRAb, thyroid ultrasound, and orbital computed tomography. Total RNA was extracted with Trizol reagent, and quality was checked on an Agilent 2100 Bioanalyzer. In this sample, this clonotype turned up many times. Its antigen is not yet known. Per-nucleotide qualities are absent, and no much larger clonotype sits a single base away. The investigation overall reported the following: Ophthalmopathy was separated from stable hyperthyroidism by a 13 V-J signature model, with 85% to 90% sensitivity and around 81% specificity obtained in cross-validation and 80%/75% obtained in testing. Sample size was not statistically predetermined, and blinding of investigators to group allocation was not performed. Most expanded thyroid clonotypes (frequency above 0.001) were also found in blood, which suggests that blood repertoires may mirror thyroid immune responses. In validation, progression to ophthalmopathy was predicted by the model with around 70% sensitivity and 72% to 85% specificity, a median of approximately 6.5 months before onset.

Reading from cysteine to phenylalanine, the CDR3 counts 12 amino acids. The CDR3 DNA has 36 bases and is translated from base 1. The germline V end is reduced by 7 bases and the J end by 8 bases; junction bases left unmatched: 7. Sequences MNHNS (CDR1) and SASEGT (CDR2) are obtained from the germline V gene. Amplification of TCR beta CDR3 regions was carried out from RNA transcripts. The TCR CDR3 was subjected to a first round of RT-PCR using the HTBI primer set and the Qiagen OneStep RT-PCR kit. The libraries were constructed in a second round of multiplex PCR and then size-selected and purified. Paired-end sequencing of the libraries was performed with 100 bp reads on an Illumina HiSeq2000. Under the source paper's analysis protocol: SOAPnuke was used to process the raw data, removing reads that contained adapters or uncalled bases, had a mean Phred below 15, or lacked an exact match to the constant primer or identifier. COPE v1.2.5 was used to merge the high-quality paired reads, and each unique nucleotide sequence was defined as a clonotype. MiTCR v1.1 was used to align the clonotypes against IMGT TRBV, TRBD and TRBJ reference segments. Only V-J combinations with frequency above 0.0001, covering 99% to 99.2% of repertoires, were analysed. A TCS score was defined as the ratio of F50 (clonal expansion) to E x V (chaos), with BLOSUM62-based TCRdist applied between CDR3 peptides within each V-J. Welch's t-statistics and random forest reduced roughly 540 V-J features to 13, which were used in a naive Bayes classifier (R e1071). Thyroid-blood repertoire similarity was quantified with the Morisita-Horn index. TCRdb trimmed the raw reads at Q25, called clones with MiXCR and kept productive beta chains. Every entry covers one CDR3 protein and lists the most common genes and DNA from its rows. V and J calls and clone size were set by TCRdb, not the authors. The sample yields around 580,000 distinct CDR3 sequences; approximately 44% were counted once. The ten biggest clones cover approximately 8.4% of the sample.

The clonotype originates from a woman under 30 with Graves' hyperthyroidism. The sample was peripheral blood or thyroid tissue (not recorded which). The sequence links TRBV6-1 to TRBJ1-2, with 7 central nucleotides matching TRBD1. The CDR3 sequence is CASTETGTGYTF. In nucleotide form, the sequence is TGTGCCAGCACCGAGACAGGGACCGGCTACACCTTC.